This T cell receptor beta chain emerged from a study of T cell repertoires in cytomegalovirus infection. Only a few counts were recorded for this clonotype. Its antigen is undetermined. The CDR3 is made up of 14 amino acids. Germline CDR1 MNHEY, CDR2 SMNVEV (reference sequence). V was shortened by 6 bases and J by 4 bases, with 15 bases between the two germline ends. Each CDR3 protein is one row after TCRdb ran MiXCR on the reads. The sample has 400,000 to 600,000 distinct CDR3 sequences, under 45% seen once. This TCR was sampled from a human donor in good health (CMV status not recorded). Some clones in this sample may be carry-over from other donors' samples. Here the sequenced sample was cultured PBMCs, taken from culture after CMV antigen stimulation. The rearrangement links TRBV27 to TRBJ1-1, with D perhaps TRBD1 (5 bases). The CDR3: CASRRPGGATEAFF. In DNA form, the CDR3 reads TGTGCCAGCAGACGCCCCGGGGGAGCCACTGAAGCTTTCTTT.